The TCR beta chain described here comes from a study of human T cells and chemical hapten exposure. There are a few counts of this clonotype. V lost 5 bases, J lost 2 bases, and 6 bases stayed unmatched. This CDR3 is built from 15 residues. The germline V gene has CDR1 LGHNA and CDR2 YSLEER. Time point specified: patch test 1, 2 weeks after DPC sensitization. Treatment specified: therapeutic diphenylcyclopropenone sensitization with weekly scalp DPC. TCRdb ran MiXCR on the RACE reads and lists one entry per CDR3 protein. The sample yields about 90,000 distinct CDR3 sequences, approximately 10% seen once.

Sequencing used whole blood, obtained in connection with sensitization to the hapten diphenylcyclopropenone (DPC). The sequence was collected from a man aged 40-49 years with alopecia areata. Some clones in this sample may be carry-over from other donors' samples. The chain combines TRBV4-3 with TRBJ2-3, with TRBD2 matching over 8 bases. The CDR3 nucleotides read TGCGCCAGCAGCACACTAGCGGACCTCACAGATACGCAGTATTTT. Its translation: CASSTLADLTDTQYF.